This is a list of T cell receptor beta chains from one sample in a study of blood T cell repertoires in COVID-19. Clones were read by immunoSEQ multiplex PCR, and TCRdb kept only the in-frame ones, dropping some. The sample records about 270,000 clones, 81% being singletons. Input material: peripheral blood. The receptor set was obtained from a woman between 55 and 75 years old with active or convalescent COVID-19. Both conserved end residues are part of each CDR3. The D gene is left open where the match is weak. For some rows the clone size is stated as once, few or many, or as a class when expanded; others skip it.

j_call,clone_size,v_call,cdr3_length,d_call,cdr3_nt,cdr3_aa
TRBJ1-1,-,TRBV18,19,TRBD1,TGTGCCAGCTCCCATGAGGGGAGACAGGGTAAAGGGATGAACACTGAAGCTTTCTTT,CASSHEGRQGKGMNTEAFF
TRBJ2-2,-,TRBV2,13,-,TGTGCCAGCAGTAAGGGGGGGAACGGGGAGCTGTTTTTT,CASSKGGNGELFF
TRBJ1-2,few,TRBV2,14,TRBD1,TGTGCCAGCAGTGAAGCGGGACAGGGTTATGGCTACACCTTC,CASSEAGQGYGYTF
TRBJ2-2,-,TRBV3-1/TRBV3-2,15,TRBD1,TGTGCCAGCAGCCCCAACAGGGGGCCCACCGGGGAGCTGTTTTTT,CASSPNRGPTGELFF
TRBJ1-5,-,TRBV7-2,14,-,TGTGCCAGCAGCTCACAGGCGGAGAATCAGCCCCAGCATTTT,CASSSQAENQPQHF
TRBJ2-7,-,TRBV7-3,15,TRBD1,TGTGCCAGCAGCTTAGATGGGACAGGGGGCCTCGAGCAGTACTTC,CASSLDGTGGLEQYF
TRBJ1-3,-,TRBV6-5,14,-,TGTGCCAGCAGGCCAGGGTTCGCTGGAAACACCATATATTTT,CASRPGFAGNTIYF
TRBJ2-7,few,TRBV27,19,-,TGTGCCAGCAGTTGGGCACCGCCTAAAAGCCGGGGGGCGCAGGGCGAGCAGTACTTC,CASSWAPPKSRGAQGEQYF
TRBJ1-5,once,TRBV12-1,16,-,TGTGCCAGCAGCTTTTCCGGGGGGCCTAGCAATCAGCCCCAGCATTTT,CASSFSGGPSNQPQHF
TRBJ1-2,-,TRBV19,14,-,TGTGCCAGTAGTATAGGCACATCAAACTATGGCTACACCTTC,CASSIGTSNYGYTF
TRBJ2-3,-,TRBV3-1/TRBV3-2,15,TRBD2,TGTGCCAGCAGCCCGGGACTAGCGGGGGTATATACGCAGTATTTT,CASSPGLAGVYTQYF
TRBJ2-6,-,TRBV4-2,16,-,TGTGCCAGCAGCCAGGTAGGGGTACCCCCGGCCAACGTCCTGACTTTC,CASSQVGVPPANVLTF
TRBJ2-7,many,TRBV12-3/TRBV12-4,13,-,TGTGCCAGCAGGCCCACGGGCTCCTACGAGCAGTACTTC,CASRPTGSYEQYF
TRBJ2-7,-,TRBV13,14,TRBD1,TGTGCCAGCAGCCCAGGGGGCGCGGAGGAAGAGCAGTACTTC,CASSPGGAEEEQYF
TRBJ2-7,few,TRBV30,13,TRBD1,TGTGCCTGGAGGGGACAGGGGCTTTACGAGCAGTACTTC,CAWRGQGLYEQYF
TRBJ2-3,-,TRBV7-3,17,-,TGTGCCAGCAGCTCGGGACTCGCCAAAGACTACACAGATACGCAGTATTTT,CASSSGLAKDYTDTQYF
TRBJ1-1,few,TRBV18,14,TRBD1,TGTGCCAGCTCGGAAAGCGACAGGGTAACTGAAGCTTTCTTT,CASSESDRVTEAFF
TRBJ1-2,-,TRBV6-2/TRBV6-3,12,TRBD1,TGTGCCAGCAGTTTCTACAGGGGAGGCTACACCTTC,CASSFYRGGYTF
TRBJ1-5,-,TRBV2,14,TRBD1,TGTGCCAGCAGCCTGGGACAGGGGAGTCAGCCCCAGCATTTT,CASSLGQGSQPQHF
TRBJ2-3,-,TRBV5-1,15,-,TGCGCCAGCAACTTCGGCCAGGGCAACACAGATACGCAGTATTTT,CASNFGQGNTDTQYF
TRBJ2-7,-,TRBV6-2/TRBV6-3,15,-,TGTGCCAGCAGTTACGGGGGGACAGTCTCCTACGAGCAGTACTTC,CASSYGGTVSYEQYF
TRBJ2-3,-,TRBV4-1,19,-,TGCGCCAGCAGCCAAATTGGGCGGGTACGGGCCCCAAAAACAGATACGCAGTATTTT,CASSQIGRVRAPKTDTQYF
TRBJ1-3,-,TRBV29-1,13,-,TGCAGCGTTGAATCGGCGGCCGGAAACACCATATATTTT,CSVESAAGNTIYF
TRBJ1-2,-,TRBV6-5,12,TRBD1,TGTGCCAGCAGCGACAGGGACTATGGCTACACCTTC,CASSDRDYGYTF
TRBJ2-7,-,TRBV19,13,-,TGTGCCAGTAGTATCACGCGGGCGCGGGAGCAGTACTTC,CASSITRAREQYF
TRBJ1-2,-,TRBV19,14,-,TGTGCCAGTATAGGTGCGGGGGGCGGCTATGGCTACACCTTC,CASIGAGGGYGYTF
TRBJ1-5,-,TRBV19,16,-,TGTGCCAGTAGACCCAACGGAGAGGGCGGGAAAAAGCCCCAGCATTTT,CASRPNGEGGKKPQHF
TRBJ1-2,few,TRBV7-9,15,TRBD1,TGTGCCAGCACCAAAACCGGGACAGGGGACTATGGCTACACCTTC,CASTKTGTGDYGYTF
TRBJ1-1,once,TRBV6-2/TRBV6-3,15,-,TGTGCCAGCAGTTATGGCCTACTAGAGAACACTGAAGCTTTCTTT,CASSYGLLENTEAFF
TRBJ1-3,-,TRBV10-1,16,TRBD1,TGCGCCAGCAGGGAGGGACAGGGCCCCTCTGGAAACACCATATATTTT,CASREGQGPSGNTIYF
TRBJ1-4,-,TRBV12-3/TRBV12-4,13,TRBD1,TGTGCCAGCAGCAGGGGACAGGTGGAAAAACTGTTTTTT,CASSRGQVEKLFF
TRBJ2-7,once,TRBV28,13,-,TGTGCCAGCAGTTCCGGACGGAGGAACGAGCAGTACTTC,CASSSGRRNEQYF
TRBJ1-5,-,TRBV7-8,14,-,TGTGCCAGCAGCTTAGGAGGGTACGGTCAGCCCCAGCATTTT,CASSLGGYGQPQHF